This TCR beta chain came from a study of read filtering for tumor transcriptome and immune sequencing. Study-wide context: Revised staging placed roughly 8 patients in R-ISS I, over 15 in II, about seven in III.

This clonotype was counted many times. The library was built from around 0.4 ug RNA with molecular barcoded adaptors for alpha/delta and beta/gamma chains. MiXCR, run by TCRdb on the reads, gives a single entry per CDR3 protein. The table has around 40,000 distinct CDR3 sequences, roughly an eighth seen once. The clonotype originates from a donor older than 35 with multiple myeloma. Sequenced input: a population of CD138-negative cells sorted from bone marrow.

In nucleotides, the CDR3 is TGCAGCGTCGCTCCGGGACAGGGGGCCGGGGAGCTGTTTTTT. It codes for CSVAPGQGAGELFF. The chain is built from TRBV29-1 and TRBJ2-2; 11 bases agree with TRBD1. J gave up 6 bases and V 6 bases, and 6 bases lay outside the gene matches. CDR1 is SQVTM, CDR2 ANQGSEA, per germline. This CDR3 has 14 amino acids.